The entry below gives a single T cell receptor (beta chain) sequence along with its context. This clonotype was recorded many times. Which antigen it targets is not known. Base-call qualities are not available, and no considerably larger clone is one nucleotide away. Ficoll-Paque density gradient centrifugation was the method used to isolate PBMCs. The data belong to a study of T-cell memory formation after mild COVID-19 (dated by TCRdb to the early 2020s). About the study as a whole: TCR sequence clusters from the two donors were largely donor specific. Longitudinal TCRalpha and TCRbeta repertoire sequencing tracked T-cell clones expanding and contracting after mild COVID-19 in a couple of donors. The cohort comprised two young, previously healthy adult volunteers, one female and one male. General study outcomes and caveats: The second-wave clones that peaked on day 37 were not confirmed to be SARS-CoV-2 specific. Some responding clones were found in pre-infection memory, which suggests that pre-existing cross-reactive memory T cells took part in the SARS-CoV-2 response. Only a couple of mild cases were covered by the study, and larger cohorts that include severe cases with pre-infection samples were considered necessary. Contracting CD4+ clones turned up mainly in the CM and EM memory subsets, whereas EMRA was where CD8+ clones were enriched. Balanced CD4/CD8 phenotypes were observed for clones contracting from day 15 to 85, whereas a bias towards CD4+ was observed for a second wave of clones expanding from day 15 to 37.

V is reduced by 1 base and J by 5 bases, leaving a spacing of 12 bases between them. The CDR3, cysteine through phenylalanine, is 13 amino acids long. Kept here is only the CDR3 DNA, which spans 39 bases and is read in frame from base 1. Looking up the germline V gene (reference sequence) yields CDR1 GTSNPN and CDR2 SVGIG. Sequencing took place on an Illumina NovaSeq 6000. TCRalpha and TCRbeta cDNA libraries were constructed by 5'RACE with constant-segment primers, with sample barcodes and unique molecular identifiers being introduced. RNA was extracted from every sample with Trizol reagent. Amplification of the libraries took two PCR steps, and the second step added a second sample barcode plus Illumina TruSeq adapters. Libraries were sequenced on an Illumina NovaSeq with 2 x 150 bp paired-end reads. As for the original processing: With migec v1.2.7, reads were demultiplexed and then collapsed into UMI-guided consensus sequences. Using mixcr v2.1.11, the UMI consensuses were aligned to TRA and TRB V and J templates and assembled into clonotypes. A clonotype was counted as expanded or contracted only when both edgeR and NoisET called the clonotype significant, with the noise models trained on biological replicates. edgeR calls used a false discovery rate-adjusted p below 0.01 and a log2 fold-change threshold of 1. As an exploratory analysis of dynamics, max-normalized trajectories of the 1000 most abundant clonotypes were examined with PCA combined with hierarchical clustering. The CD4 or CD8 phenotype of responding clones was assigned using the separately sequenced CD4+ and CD8+ repertoires. TCRdb trimmed public reads at Q25 via fastp, called clones via MiXCR and kept in-frame beta chains. Each record represents a unique CDR3 protein, reported with the most common genes and DNA among its rows. None of the V and J calls come from the authors' own analysis; TCRdb made them. Across this sample there are roughly 40,000 distinct CDR3 sequences, with around 6.1% seen only once. Of the sample, about 0.8% falls within the top ten clones.

This TCR was sampled from an adult who had mild COVID-19 (a few samples of this study predate the infection). The sample titles of this study are shuffled in the database, so cell type and time point are left out. The sequenced sample was PBMCs or a T cell subset sorted from them (not recorded which). The chain employs TRBV30 and TRBJ2-7, with an unclear D gene assignment. The DNA sequence is TGTGCCTGGAGTGACCGAATGCAGGACGAGCAGTACTTC. Translation gives CAWSDRMQDEQYF.